This T cell receptor beta chain was found in a study of blood T cell repertoires in COVID-19 (dated by TCRdb to the early 2020s). As for the study more broadly: The collaborator samples originated in the United States, Italy and Spain and spanned the acute and convalescent phases of COVID-19. The prospective study material was composed of cDNA or gDNA derived from T cells, B-cell-depleted T cells, or PBMCs. Subjects who had been exposed to COVID-19, were actively infected with it, or had recovered from it provided the deeply sampled blood TCRbeta repertoires that made up the dataset. The repertoires were released in a freely available public database meant as a resource for research on the immune response to SARS-CoV-2. The samples were drawn from the first 160 participants of the ongoing ImmuneRACE study and from 1,254 subjects provided by 6 global collaborators. A de-identified subject ID, COVID-19 status, age in years and sex were almost always included in the sample metadata. Where available, HLA class I and class II types were obtained from metadata supplied by the sample provider rather than from assay-based typing. Broader findings and caveats from the paper: The quantity of clinical and demographic metadata differed by source and by participant and was supplied without curation.

V gives up 4 bases and J gives up 5 bases, and the segment between their germline ends measures 10 bases. The germline V gene gives CDR1 as SGHRS and CDR2 as YFSETQ. Taken from cysteine to phenylalanine, the CDR3 has 14 residues. The sequence is cut down to CDR3 DNA, 42 bases in frame from base 1. TCRbeta CDR3 regions were amplified from genomic DNA using the immunoSEQ Assay, a bias-controlled multiplex PCR. Turning to the authors' computational methods: Nucleated cell counts per sample were estimated from amplification of reference gene primers within the assay. To quantify the absolute abundance of each unique TCRbeta CDR3 rearrangement, sequence reads were collapsed and filtered. For each sample, productive Simpson clonality was calculated as the square root of Simpson's diversity index over productive rearrangements. Drawn from immuneACCESS, this table holds only the in-frame rearrangements with V and J called that TCRdb kept. Clones are partly lost; checked studies trace under half to an unresolved V gene and leave the rest unexplained. For V, J and clone size, that table is used; D and trimming come from the DNA. Recorded for this sample are 190,000 or so clones; 85% to 90% of them occurred a single time. The leading ten clones occupy about 0.58% of the sample.

Whole blood was collected in K2EDTA tubes by collaborating institutions according to the institutions' own protocols. For TCRbeta analysis, collaborator samples were shipped as frozen whole blood, as isolated PBMCs, or as DNA extracted from either sample type. Concerning this clone: This clone's antigen is unknown. No much larger clonotype is one base removed from it; base qualities were not supplied.

Material: peripheral blood. This clonotype originated in a man in his forties or fifties with acute or convalescent COVID-19. The V and J genes are TRBV5-1 and TRBJ1-6, with no reliable assignment of the D segment. DNA sequence: TGCGCCAGCAGCCGCGGCATCGATAATTCACCCCTCCACTTT. The encoded protein is CASSRGIDNSPLHF.